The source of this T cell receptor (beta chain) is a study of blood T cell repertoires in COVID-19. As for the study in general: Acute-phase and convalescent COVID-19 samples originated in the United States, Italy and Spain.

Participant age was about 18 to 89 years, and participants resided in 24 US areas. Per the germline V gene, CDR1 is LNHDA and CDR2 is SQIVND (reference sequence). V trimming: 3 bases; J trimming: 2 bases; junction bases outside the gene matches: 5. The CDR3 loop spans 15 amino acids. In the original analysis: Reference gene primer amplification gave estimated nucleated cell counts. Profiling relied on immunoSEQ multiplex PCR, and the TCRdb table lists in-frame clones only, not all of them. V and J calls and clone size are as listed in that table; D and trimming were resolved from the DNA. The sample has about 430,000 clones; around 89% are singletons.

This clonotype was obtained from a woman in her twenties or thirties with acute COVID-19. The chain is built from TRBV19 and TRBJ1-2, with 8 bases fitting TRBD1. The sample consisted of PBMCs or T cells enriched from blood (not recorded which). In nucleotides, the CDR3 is TGTGCCAGTAGTATCCGGTCAGGGGGCAACTATGGCTACACCTTC. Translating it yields CASSIRSGGNYGYTF.